This record covers a single TCR beta chain. Its target antigen remains unknown. The input lacks base qualities; no much larger clone sits a single base away. Reading the germline V gene gives CDR1 SGHTA and CDR2 FQGNSA. Cut back by 4 bases and 2 bases, the V and J ends lie 9 bases apart. Its CDR3 holds 14 amino acids, cysteine through phenylalanine. The sequence is cut down to CDR3 DNA, 42 bases in frame from base 1. The method was 5' RACE. The sample was run on an Illumina HiSeq 2500. A second PCR of roughly 7 to 11 cycles was run with a J-beta primer mix and a sample-barcoded 5' primer. A unique molecular identifier was introduced onto each TCR beta cDNA molecule by a template-switch 5' adaptor carrying 12 random nucleotides. Each sample yielded at least 3 million CDR3-containing paired-end reads. First-strand cDNA was synthesized from all RNA with the Mint cDNA synthesis kit, primed by a TRBC-specific oligonucleotide. All cDNA was treated with uracil-DNA glycosylase and then went through a first 18-cycle PCR with the universal primers M1SS and BC2_uni_R. The authors' pipeline ran thus. Normalization of each sample was performed by random selection of 1 million high-quality reads, each carrying a distinct molecular identifier. Instead of being binned into consensus sequences, reads with shared molecular identifiers were discarded. MiTCR, set to a Q25 quality threshold and the strictest error-elimination algorithm, was used for CDR3 identification, clonotype clustering and error correction. A nonparametric unseen species model using Euler transformation provided a lower-bound estimate of total TCR beta diversity. Using fastp at Q25 and MiXCR, TCRdb reprocessed the public reads and kept productive beta chains. Here each entry gathers all rows of one CDR3 protein and keeps the most common genes and DNA. The V and J calls were determined by TCRdb, not by the authors. The sample has hundreds of thousands of distinct CDR3 sequences on record, around half of them singletons. The top ten clones comprise 15% to 20% of the sample.

This sample is part of a study of blood T cells in healthy people across ages (dated by TCRdb to about 2015). Broadly, across the study: In model experiments, roughly one uniquely barcoded TCR beta cDNA molecule per two T cells was captured by template switching. The study measured age-related changes in TCR beta repertoire diversity using deep sequencing normalized with unique cDNA molecular identifiers. Donors of different ages were randomly distributed across sequencing lanes to avoid experimental bias. Donors were grouped into four age groups: young (average 16 years), middle-aged (roughly 38), aged (approximately 58) and long-lived (around 82). Using the same blood draw, the study looked at two additional independent replicas of 1 million unique cDNA reads for two donors, one aged 18 to 30 and the other aged 80 or older. Overall study outcomes, separate from this receptor: Estimates of total diversity from one million sequenced T cells were regarded as lower bounds and underestimates. There was a strong correlation between observed TCR beta diversity and the percentage of naive T cells measured by flow cytometry. Compared with the aged group, more naive CD4+ T cells, fewer expanded clones and increased TCR diversity were shown by the long-lived group, suggesting age selection. Observed TCR beta diversity per million T cells fell roughly linearly with age, and a significant reduction was already apparent by age around 44. Because donor CMV infection status was unknown, age-related changes in expanded clonotypes were potentially confounded. Bulk unsorted PBMC profiling prevented conclusive comparison of naive and antigen-experienced compartments.

Systemically healthy Caucasian individuals from Russia, around 38 in total and aged about 6 to 90 years, were included as donors. Each donor gave approximately 9.3 milliliters of peripheral blood, collected into EDTA-treated Vacutainer tubes. Ficoll-Paque density-gradient centrifugation was used to isolate PBMCs, with at least 7 million per sample. Total RNA was extracted from PBMCs with Trizol reagent, with at least 6 micrograms obtained per sample. For every donor, flow cytometry on a PBMC aliquot measured the percentage of naive CD45RAhigh/CD27high T cells. Here the chain combines TRBV7-2 and TRBJ2-1; the D gene is not confidently resolved. The sequence came from an elderly man in good health. Input material: blood. The CDR3 amino acid sequence is: CASSSPYAYNEQFF. The nucleotide sequence is TGTGCCAGCAGCTCTCCCTACGCCTACAATGAGCAGTTCTTC. Full variable domain (CDR3 extended with the reference TRBV7-2 and TRBJ2-1 proteins): GAGVSQSPSNKVTEKGKDVELRCDPISGHTALYWYRQSLGQGLEFLIYFQGNSAPDKSGLPSDRFSAERTGGSVSTLTIQRTQQEDSAVYLCASSSPYAYNEQFFGPGTRLTVL.